The rows below give T cell receptor beta chains drawn from one sample of a study of T cell responses to AZD1222 COVID-19 vaccine. Clones were sequenced by immunoSEQ multiplex PCR, and TCRdb holds only the in-frame ones, with some missing. The sample yields about 56,000 clones, around 85% seen once. This material consisted of peripheral blood, taken on day 0 of AZD1222 vaccination. The receptors originated from an adult in good health. Both conserved end residues are part of each CDR3. A D gene is named only where the DNA matches it firmly. Only some rows state a clone size, as once, few, many or a class for expanded clones.

>TRBV6-5|TRBJ2-5|-|-
CASSYSASGERETQYF
TGTGCCAGCAGTTATTCCGCCTCAGGGGAGAGAGAGACCCAGTACTTC
>TRBV5-4|TRBJ2-7|-|once
CASSSGGTYEQYF
TGTGCCAGCAGCTCTGGGGGGACCTACGAGCAGTACTTC
>TRBV10-3|TRBJ1-2|TRBD1|-
CAISEGDRGVYGYTF
TGTGCCATCAGTGAGGGGGACAGGGGGGTCTATGGCTACACCTTC
>TRBV2|TRBJ1-1|-|-
CASSGDLNTEAFF
TGTGCCAGCAGTGGGGACTTGAACACTGAAGCTTTCTTT
>TRBV7-3|TRBJ1-2|-|-
CASSSHSGRGYGYTF
TGTGCCAGCAGCTCCCATAGTGGGCGCGGCTATGGCTACACCTTC
>TRBV27|TRBJ2-3|TRBD1|-
CASRPGTGLTDTQYF
TGTGCCAGCAGACCCGGGACAGGGCTCACAGATACGCAGTATTTT
>TRBV5-6|TRBJ1-2|-|-
CASSLPRGDRHGYTF
TGTGCCAGCAGCTTGCCAAGGGGGGATCGGCATGGCTACACCTTC
>TRBV5-5|TRBJ2-5|TRBD1|-
CASSFPGQGDQETQYF
TGTGCCAGCAGCTTTCCGGGACAGGGAGACCAAGAGACCCAGTACTTC
>TRBV19|TRBJ2-3|-|-
CASSGWGAGTDTQYF
TGTGCCAGTAGTGGCTGGGGCGCGGGCACAGATACGCAGTATTTT
>TRBV5-8|TRBJ1-1|-|-
CASRSGHPF
TGTGCCAGCAGAAGCGGACACCCCTTT